This TCR beta chain was sequenced for a study of blood T cells in healthy people across ages. The CDR3 contains 16 residues. V was trimmed by 2 bases and J by 7 bases, leaving 15 bases between them. Germline assignment: CDR1 LGHNA and CDR2 YNFKEQ. The second PCR ran about 6 to 11 cycles with a sample-barcoded 5' primer and J-beta primers. TCRdb re-derived calls from the 5' RACE reads in MiXCR, one entry per CDR3 protein. This sample has about 1.4 million distinct CDR3 sequences, with roughly 64% found just once. The sample was blood. This receptor was taken from a man aged 18 to 35 in good health. This chain joins TRBV4-2 and TRBJ1-6; D is possibly TRBD1 (5 bases). In DNA, the CDR3 is TGTGCCAGCAGCCAACTCTTGGGGGGATACAATTCACCCCTCCACTTT. It codes for CASSQLLGGYNSPLHF.